The clone carrying this T cell receptor (beta chain) was observed many times. The antigen remains unidentified. Other DNA sequences in this sample translate to the same CDR3. The data belong to a study of shared clonotypes between healthy human individuals. Generated by immunoSEQ multiplex PCR, the TCRdb table keeps only in-frame clones and is missing some. This sample has 900,000 to 1,200,000 clones, with around 78% found just once. The healthy adult donors were HIV-negative and reported no recent acute infections or vaccinations. Broader study findings: Naive subsets typically showed greater estimated richness than memory subsets. All-four-donor shared clonotypes had higher generation probabilities than non-shared clonotypes did.

This CDR3 region has 15 residues. V lost 2 bases and J lost 4; bases outside the gene matches: 5. Germline CDR1 reads SNHLY; CDR2 reads FYNNEI. The chain couples TRBV2 to TRBJ1-2; 9 bases line up with TRBD1. What was sequenced was memory CD4+ T cells from PBMCs. Described subset: CD45RA-negative fraction. The TCR comes from a man aged 18 to 35 in good health. Some clones in this sample may be carry-over from other donors' samples. This CDR3 is CASSENRGPSYGYTF. In nucleotides, the CDR3 is TGTGCCAGCAGTGAAAACAGGGGGCCCAGCTATGGCTACACCTTC.